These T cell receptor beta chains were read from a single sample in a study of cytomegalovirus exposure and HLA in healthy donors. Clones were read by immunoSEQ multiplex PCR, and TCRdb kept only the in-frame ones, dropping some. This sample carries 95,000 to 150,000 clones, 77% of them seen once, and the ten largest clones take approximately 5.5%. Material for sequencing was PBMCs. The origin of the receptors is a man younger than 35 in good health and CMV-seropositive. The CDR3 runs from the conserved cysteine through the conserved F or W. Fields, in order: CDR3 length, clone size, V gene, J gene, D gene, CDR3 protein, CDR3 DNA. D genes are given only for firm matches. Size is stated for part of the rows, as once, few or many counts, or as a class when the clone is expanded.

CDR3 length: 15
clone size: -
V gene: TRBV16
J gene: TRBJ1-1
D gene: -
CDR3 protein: CASSPRETSNTEAFF
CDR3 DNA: TGTGCCAGCAGCCCCCGGGAGACATCGAACACTGAAGCTTTCTTT

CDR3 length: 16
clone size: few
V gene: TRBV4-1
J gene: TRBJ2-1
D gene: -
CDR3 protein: CASSQDGTYPYNEQFF
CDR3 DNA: TGCGCCAGCAGCCAAGATGGGACTTATCCTTACAATGAGCAGTTCTTC

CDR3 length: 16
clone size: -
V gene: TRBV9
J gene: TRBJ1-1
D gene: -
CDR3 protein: CASSSTRDSLNTEAFF
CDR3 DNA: TGTGCCAGCAGCTCAACCCGGGACTCCCTGAACACTGAAGCTTTCTTT

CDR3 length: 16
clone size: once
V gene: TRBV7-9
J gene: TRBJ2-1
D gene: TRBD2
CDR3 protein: CASSLASGPSFNEQFF
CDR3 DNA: TGTGCCAGCAGCTTGGCTAGCGGGCCCTCCTTCAATGAGCAGTTCTTC

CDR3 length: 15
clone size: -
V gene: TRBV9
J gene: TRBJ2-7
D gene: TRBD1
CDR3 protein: CASSPVGTGAWEQYF
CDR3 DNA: TGTGCCAGCAGCCCCGTCGGGACAGGGGCGTGGGAGCAGTACTTC

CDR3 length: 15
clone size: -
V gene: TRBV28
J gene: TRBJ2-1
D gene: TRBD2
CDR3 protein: CASSLLFGGALNSFF
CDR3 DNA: TGTGCCAGCAGTTTATTGTTCGGGGGGGCCCTTAATAGTTTCTTC

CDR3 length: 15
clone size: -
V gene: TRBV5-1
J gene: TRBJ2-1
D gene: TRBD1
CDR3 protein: CASSLEDRQYNEQFF
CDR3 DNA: TGCGCCAGCAGCTTGGAGGACAGGCAGTACAATGAGCAGTTCTTC

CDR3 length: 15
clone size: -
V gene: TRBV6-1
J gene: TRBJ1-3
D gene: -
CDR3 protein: CASSPTGDSGNTIYF
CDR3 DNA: TGTGCCAGCAGCCCGACGGGGGATTCTGGAAACACCATATATTTT

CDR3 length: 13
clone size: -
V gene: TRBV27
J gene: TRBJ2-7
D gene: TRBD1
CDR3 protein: CASSLGRDRAQYF
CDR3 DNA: TGTGCCAGCAGTTTAGGTAGGGACAGGGCGCAGTACTTC

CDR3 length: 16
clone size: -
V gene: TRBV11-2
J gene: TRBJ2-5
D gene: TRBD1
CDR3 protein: CASSLVFEQGEKTQYF
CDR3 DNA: TGTGCCAGCAGCTTAGTCTTCGAGCAGGGGGAAAAGACCCAGTACTTC

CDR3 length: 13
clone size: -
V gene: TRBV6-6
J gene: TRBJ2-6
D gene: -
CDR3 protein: CASSYLGANVLTF
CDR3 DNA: TGTGCCAGCAGTTACCTCGGGGCCAACGTCCTGACTTTC

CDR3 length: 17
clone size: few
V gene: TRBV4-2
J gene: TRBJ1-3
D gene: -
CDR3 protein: CASSQERPGASGNTIYF
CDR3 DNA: TGTGCCAGCAGCCAAGAACGTCCAGGCGCCTCTGGAAACACCATATATTTT

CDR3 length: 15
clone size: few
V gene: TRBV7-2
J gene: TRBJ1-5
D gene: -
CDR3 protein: CASSLRGAVGQPQHF
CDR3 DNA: TGTGCCAGCAGCTTACGTGGGGCAGTGGGTCAGCCCCAGCATTTT

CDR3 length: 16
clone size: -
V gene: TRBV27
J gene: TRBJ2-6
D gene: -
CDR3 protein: CASSPFRGSGANVLTF
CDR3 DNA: TGTGCCAGCAGTCCCTTCAGGGGCTCTGGGGCCAACGTCCTGACTTTC

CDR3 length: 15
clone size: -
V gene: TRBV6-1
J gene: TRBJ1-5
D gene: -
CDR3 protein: CASSEWGNGNQPQHF
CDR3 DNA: TGTGCCAGCAGTGAATGGGGCAATGGCAATCAGCCCCAGCATTTT

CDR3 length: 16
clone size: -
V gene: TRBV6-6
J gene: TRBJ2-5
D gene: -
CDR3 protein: CASTYHRGREGETQYF
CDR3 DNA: TGTGCCAGCACATATCATAGGGGGCGGGAAGGGGAGACCCAGTACTTC

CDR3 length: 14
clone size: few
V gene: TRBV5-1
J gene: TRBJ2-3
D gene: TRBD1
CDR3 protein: CASSKGQPTDTQYF
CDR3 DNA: TGCGCCAGCAGCAAGGGACAGCCCACAGATACGCAGTATTTT

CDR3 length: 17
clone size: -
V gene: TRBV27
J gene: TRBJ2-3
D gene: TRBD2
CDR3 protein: CASKKGLAGGGTDTQYF
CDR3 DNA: TGTGCCAGCAAGAAGGGACTAGCCGGGGGTGGCACAGATACGCAGTATTTT

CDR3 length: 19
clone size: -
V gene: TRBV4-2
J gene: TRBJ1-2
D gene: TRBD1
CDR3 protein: CASSQVFSTGQGRVSGYTF
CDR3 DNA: TGTGCCAGCAGCCAAGTTTTTTCCACGGGACAGGGGAGAGTGAGCGGCTACACCTTC

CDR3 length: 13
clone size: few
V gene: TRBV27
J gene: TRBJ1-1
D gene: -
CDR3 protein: CASSLAGGDEAFF
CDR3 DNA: TGTGCCAGCAGTTTAGCGGGCGGCGATGAAGCTTTCTTT

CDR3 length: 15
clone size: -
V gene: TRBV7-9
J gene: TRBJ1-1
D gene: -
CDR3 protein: CASSMRSGLPTEAFF
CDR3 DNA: TGTGCCAGCAGCATGAGGTCGGGACTTCCAACTGAAGCTTTCTTT

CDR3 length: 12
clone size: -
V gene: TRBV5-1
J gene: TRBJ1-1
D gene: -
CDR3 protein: CASSAGGTEAFF
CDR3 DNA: TGCGCCAGCAGCGCGGGCGGGACTGAAGCTTTCTTT

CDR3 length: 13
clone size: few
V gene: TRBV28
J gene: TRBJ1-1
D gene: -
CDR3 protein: CASSLSTVTEAFF
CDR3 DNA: TGTGCCAGCAGTTTATCGACAGTCACTGAAGCTTTCTTT

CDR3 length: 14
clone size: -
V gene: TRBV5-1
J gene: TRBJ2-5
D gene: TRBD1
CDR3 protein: CASSRQGFRETQYF
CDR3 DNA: TGCGCCAGCAGCCGACAGGGCTTCCGAGAGACCCAGTACTTC

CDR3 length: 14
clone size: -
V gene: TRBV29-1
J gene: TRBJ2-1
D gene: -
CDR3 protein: CSVEEEPEGNEQFF
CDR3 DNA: TGCAGCGTTGAAGAGGAGCCGGAGGGCAATGAGCAGTTCTTC

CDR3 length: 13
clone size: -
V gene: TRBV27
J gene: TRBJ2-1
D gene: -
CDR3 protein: CASSQTVYNEQFF
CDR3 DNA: TGTGCCAGCAGTCAGACAGTGTACAATGAGCAGTTCTTC

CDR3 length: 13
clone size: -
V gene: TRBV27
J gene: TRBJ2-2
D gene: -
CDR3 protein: CASTPVVTGELFF
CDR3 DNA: TGTGCCAGCACCCCAGTCGTTACCGGGGAGCTGTTTTTT

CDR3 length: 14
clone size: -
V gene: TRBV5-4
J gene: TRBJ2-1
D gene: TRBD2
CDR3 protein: CASTSGRSYNEQFF
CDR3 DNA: TGTGCCAGCACTAGCGGGAGGTCCTACAATGAGCAGTTCTTC

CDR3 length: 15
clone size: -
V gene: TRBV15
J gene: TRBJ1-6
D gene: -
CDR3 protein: CATSRDRQINSPLHF
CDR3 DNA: TGTGCCACCAGCAGAGATCGTCAGATTAATTCACCCCTCCACTTT

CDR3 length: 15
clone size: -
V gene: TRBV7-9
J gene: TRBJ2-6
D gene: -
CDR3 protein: CASSFNTEGANGLTF
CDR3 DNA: TGTGCCAGCAGCTTTAATACGGAGGGGGCCAACGGCCTGACTTTC

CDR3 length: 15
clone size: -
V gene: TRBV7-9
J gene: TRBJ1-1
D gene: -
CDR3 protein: CASSSRGEENTEAFF
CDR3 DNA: TGTGCCAGCAGCTCCCGGGGGGAGGAGAACACTGAAGCTTTCTTT

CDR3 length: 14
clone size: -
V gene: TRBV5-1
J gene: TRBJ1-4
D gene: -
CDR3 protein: CASSLGAFNEKLFF
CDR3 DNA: TGCGCCAGCAGCTTGGGAGCTTTTAATGAAAAACTGTTTTTT

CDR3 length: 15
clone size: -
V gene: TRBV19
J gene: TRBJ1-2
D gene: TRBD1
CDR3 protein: CASSSRRTGREGYTF
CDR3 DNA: TGTGCCAGTAGTTCCCGCAGGACAGGGCGGGAGGGCTACACCTTC

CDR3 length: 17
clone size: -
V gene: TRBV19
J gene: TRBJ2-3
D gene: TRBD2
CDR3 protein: CASSMPRGSGRGDTQYF
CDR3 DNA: TGTGCCAGTAGTATGCCCCGGGGTAGCGGGAGGGGTGATACGCAGTATTTT

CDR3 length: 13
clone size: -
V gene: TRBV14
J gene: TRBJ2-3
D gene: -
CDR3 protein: CASSTGLADTQYF
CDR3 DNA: TGTGCCAGCAGCACCGGACTTGCCGATACGCAGTATTTT

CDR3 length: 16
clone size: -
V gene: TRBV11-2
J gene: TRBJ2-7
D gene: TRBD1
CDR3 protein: CASSLFGTGFSYEQYF
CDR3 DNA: TGTGCCAGCAGCTTATTTGGGACAGGGTTCTCCTACGAGCAGTACTTC

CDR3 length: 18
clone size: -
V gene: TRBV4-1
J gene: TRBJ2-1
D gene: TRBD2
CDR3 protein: CASSQAQSLAGGRNEQFF
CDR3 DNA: TGCGCCAGCAGCCAAGCCCAATCTCTAGCGGGAGGGAGGAATGAGCAGTTCTTC

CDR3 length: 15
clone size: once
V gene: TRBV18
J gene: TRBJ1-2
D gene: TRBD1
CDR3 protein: CASSHYENNRGGYTF
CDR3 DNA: TGTGCCAGCTCACACTATGAAAACAACAGGGGAGGCTACACCTTC

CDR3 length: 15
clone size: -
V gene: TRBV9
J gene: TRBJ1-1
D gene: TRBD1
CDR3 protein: CASSVGTGVYTEAFF
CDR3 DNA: TGTGCCAGCAGCGTCGGGACAGGGGTTTATACTGAAGCTTTCTTT

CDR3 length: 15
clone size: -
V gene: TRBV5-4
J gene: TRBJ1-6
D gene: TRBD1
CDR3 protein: CASSLAIGTGPPLHF
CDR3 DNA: TGTGCCAGCAGCTTGGCCATAGGGACAGGGCCACCCCTCCACTTT

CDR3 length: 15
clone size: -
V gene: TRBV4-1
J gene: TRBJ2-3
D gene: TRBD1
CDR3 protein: CASSNPTGGGDTQYF
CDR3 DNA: TGCGCCAGCAGCAACCCGACAGGGGGAGGGGATACGCAGTATTTT

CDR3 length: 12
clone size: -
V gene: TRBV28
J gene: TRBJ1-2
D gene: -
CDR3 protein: CASSLMTVGYTF
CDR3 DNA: TGTGCCAGCAGTTTGATGACTGTGGGCTACACCTTC

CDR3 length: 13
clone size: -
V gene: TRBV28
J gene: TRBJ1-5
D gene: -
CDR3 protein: CASSPDSNQPQHF
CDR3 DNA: TGTGCCAGCAGTCCAGATAGCAATCAGCCCCAGCATTTT

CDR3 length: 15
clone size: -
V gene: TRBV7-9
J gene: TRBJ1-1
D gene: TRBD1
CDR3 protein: CASSLTGAANTEAFF
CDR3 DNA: TGTGCCAGCAGCTTAACAGGGGCCGCGAACACTGAAGCTTTCTTT

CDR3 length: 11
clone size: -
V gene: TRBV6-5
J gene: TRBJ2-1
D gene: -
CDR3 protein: CASNERGCEFF
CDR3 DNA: TGTGCCAGCAACGAACGGGGTTGTGAGTTCTTC

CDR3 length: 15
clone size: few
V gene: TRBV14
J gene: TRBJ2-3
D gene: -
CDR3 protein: CASSPGRDNTDTQYF
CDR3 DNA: TGTGCCAGCAGCCCAGGCCGGGACAACACAGATACGCAGTATTTT

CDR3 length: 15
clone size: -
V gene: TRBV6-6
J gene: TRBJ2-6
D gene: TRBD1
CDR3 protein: CASVQGKSGANVLTF
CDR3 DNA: TGTGCCAGCGTACAGGGGAAATCTGGGGCCAACGTCCTGACTTTC

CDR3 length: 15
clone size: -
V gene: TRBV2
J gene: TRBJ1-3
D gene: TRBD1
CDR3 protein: CASTGGQNSGNTIYF
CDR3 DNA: TGTGCCAGCACCGGGGGACAGAACTCTGGAAACACCATATATTTT